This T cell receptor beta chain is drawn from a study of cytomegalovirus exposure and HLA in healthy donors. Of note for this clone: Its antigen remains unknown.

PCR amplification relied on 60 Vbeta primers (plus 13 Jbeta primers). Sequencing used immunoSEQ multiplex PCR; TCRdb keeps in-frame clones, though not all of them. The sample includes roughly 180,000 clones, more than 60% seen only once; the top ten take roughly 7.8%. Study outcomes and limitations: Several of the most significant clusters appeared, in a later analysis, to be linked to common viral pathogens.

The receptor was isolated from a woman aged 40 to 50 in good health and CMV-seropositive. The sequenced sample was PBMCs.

CDR3 DNA: TGTGCCAGCAGTGAGGGTGCGGTGGAGTTCTTC. Amino acid sequence: CASSEGAVEFF. The rearrangement uses TRBV2 and TRBJ2-1; no reliable D call. Trimming left V 3 bases short and J 14 bases short, with 11 bases between. Germline assignment: CDR1 SNHLY and CDR2 FYNNEI. The CDR3 loop spans 11 amino acids.